One and the same sample provided the 25 T cell receptor beta chains below, sequenced in a study of T cells after yellow fever vaccination. TCRdb independently ran MiXCR on the 5' RACE reads; one entry per CDR3 protein. The sample includes about 350,000 distinct CDR3 sequences, roughly 11% seen only once; the top ten take about 17%. The sample here was PBMCs, taken on the day of the first yellow fever vaccination. Receptors originate from a man between 18 and 29 years old who received the YFV17D yellow fever vaccine.

The V and J genes are TRBV5-6 and TRBJ2-1, with no clear D. The CDR3 extends over 14 amino acids. Trimming left V 3 bases short and J 5 bases short, with 12 bases between. The germline gives CDR1 SGHDT, CDR2 YYEEEE. CDR3: CASSSSEDNNEQFF. The CDR3 DNA is TGTGCCAGCAGCTCGTCCGAGGATAACAATGAGCAGTTCTTC.

The J gene is TRBJ2-5, the V gene TRBV5-1; TRBD1 or TRBD2 may be the D gene (7 bases each). V lost 4 bases, J lost 4 bases, and 14 bases lay in between. Germline CDR1 is SGHRS and CDR2 is YFSETQ. The CDR3 consists of 14 residues. As DNA, the CDR3 is TGCGCCAGCAGCACGACAGGGAGGGGAGAGACCCAGTACTTC. It specifies CASSTTGRGETQYF.

The chain carries TRBV18 and TRBJ2-7; D is possibly TRBD2 (6 bases). V was trimmed by 11 bases and J by 5 bases, leaving 19 bases between them. The CDR3 runs 13 residues. The germline gives CDR1 KGHSH, CDR2 LQKENI. The CDR3 coding sequence is TGTGCCGGGGGGAGAGGGGTCCTCAACGAGCAGTACTTC. Encoded protein: CAGGRGVLNEQYF.

This clonotype was counted only a few times. V gene TRBV7-9 combines with J gene TRBJ2-5, with D possibly being TRBD1 (6 bases). Germline values: CDR1 SEHNR, CDR2 FQNEAQ (reference sequence). The CDR3 sequence is 14 residues long. V shed 4 bases and J shed 2 bases, with 11 bases lying between them. CDR3 sequence reads: CASSYRQAQETQYF. CDR3 DNA: TGTGCCAGCAGCTATCGACAGGCTCAAGAGACCCAGTACTTC.

This clonotype was recorded at least ten times. This chain links TRBV4-2 with TRBJ1-5; perhaps TRBD1 as D (6 bases). The germline V gene encodes CDR1 LGHNA and CDR2 YNFKEQ. The CDR3 runs to 16 residues. Trimming removed 1 base at V and 9 bases at J, with 19 bases between. The CDR3 DNA follows: TGTGCCAGCAGCCAAGGACAGGATGCCGGTAATGGGCCCCAGCATTTT. It specifies CASSQGQDAGNGPQHF.

This clonotype was counted only a few times. This chain links TRBV6-1 with TRBJ2-6; weak D call: TRBD1 (6 bases). V was pared by 8 bases and J by 1 base, with 12 bases between. The V gene's germline CDR1 is MNHNS and CDR2 SASEGT. This CDR3 has 15 amino acids. The CDR3 protein is CASLEGESGANVLTF. CDR3 DNA sequence: TGTGCCAGCCTCGAGGGGGAGTCTGGGGCCAACGTCCTGACTTTC.

This clonotype occurred a few times. The chain employs TRBV5-1 and TRBJ2-3; D uncertain. The CDR3 contains 16 residues. V gave up 0 bases and J gave up 6 bases, with 17 bases separating them. Per germline, CDR1 SGHRS and CDR2 YFSETQ. For the CDR3, the DNA is TGCGCCAGCAGCTTGGAGGTGGGAACCTCCTCGGATACGCAGTATTTT. Translating it yields CASSLEVGTSSDTQYF.

This clonotype has only a few counts. This rearrangement joins TRBV6-1 to TRBJ2-5; no reliable D call. The CDR3 covers 14 residues. Germline V gives CDR1 MNHNS, CDR2 SASEGT. The V and J ends lost 6 bases and 5 bases respectively, with 16 bases between them. The CDR3 bases are TGTGCCAGCAGCCCGTTCTTGGCACGGGAGACCCAGTACTTC. Amino acid sequence: CASSPFLARETQYF.

This clonotype was picked up a small number of times. V usage is TRBV11-2 and J usage is TRBJ2-3, with 9 bases aligning to TRBD2. Germline lookup yields CDR1 SGHAT and CDR2 FQNNGV. The CDR3 covers 18 residues. With 2 bases clipped from V and 0 bases from J, the junction kept 9 bases outside the gene matches. The CDR3: CASSLYQRGATSTDTQYF. CDR3 DNA sequence: TGTGCCAGCAGCTTATATCAGCGGGGGGCAACTAGCACAGATACGCAGTATTTT.

The V and J genes are TRBV11-2 and TRBJ2-1, with 8 bases lining up with TRBD2. This CDR3 has 16 residues. The J segment lost 7 bases and the V segment lost 5 bases, leaving 13 bases of the junction unmatched. The germline CDR1 and CDR2 sequences are SGHAT and FQNNGV. CDR3 in DNA: TGTGCCAGCAGCCCTCCTCAAGCGGGGGCCAATAATGAGCAGTTCTTC. This gives the protein CASSPPQAGANNEQFF.

This clonotype occurred a few times. This CDR3 is CASSTRVSGNQPQHF. In DNA, the CDR3 is TGTGCCAGCAGCACCAGGGTGTCGGGCAATCAGCCCCAGCATTTT. The chain employs TRBV7-2 and TRBJ1-5; D may be TRBD1 (5 bases). The CDR3 covers 15 residues. V was trimmed by 5 bases and J by 2 bases, leaving 13 bases between them. Germline V gives CDR1 SGHTA, CDR2 FQGNSA.

This clonotype was observed many times. The CDR3 DNA is TGTGCCAGCAGCCTTGAAGCGGGGGGGCCTTACGAGCAGTACTTC. Translated, it gives CASSLEAGGPYEQYF. The chain has TRBV12-3 or TRBV12-4 and TRBJ2-7, with 10 bases fitting TRBD2. CDR3 length: 15 residues. With 6 bases clipped from V and 4 bases from J, the junction kept 9 bases outside the gene matches.

This clonotype was detected ten times or more. V usage is TRBV5-1 and J usage is TRBJ2-1, with 7 nucleotides matching TRBD2. The germline V gene encodes CDR1 SGHRS and CDR2 YFSETQ. The J segment lost 4 bases and the V segment lost 7 bases, leaving 8 bases of the junction unmatched. The length of the CDR3 is 14 residues. CDR3 DNA: TGCGCCAGCTATCGCGGGGGACCATACAATGAGCAGTTCTTC. Protein sequence: CASYRGGPYNEQFF.

The V and J genes are TRBV11-2 and TRBJ2-5; D may be TRBD2 (6 bases). CDR1 and CDR2 from the germline V gene are SGHAT and FQNNGV. Trimming took off 5 bases at V and 10 bases at J, with 26 bases between the two ends. This CDR3 has 16 residues. The CDR3 loop reads CASSPVLYSSRDSQYF. CDR3 nucleotides: TGTGCCAGCAGCCCCGTTTTATACTCGTCGCGGGATAGCCAGTACTTC.

This rearrangement joins TRBV25-1 to TRBJ2-7; D ambiguous. Germline V CDR1 and CDR2: MGHDK, SYGVNS. Trimming left V 7 bases short and J 3 bases short, with 13 bases between. The CDR3 contains 13 residues. CDR3 loop: CASTPAWDYEQYF. The CDR3 bases are TGTGCCAGCACCCCAGCCTGGGACTACGAGCAGTACTTC.

A remark on this clonotype: Given a much more abundant clone one base away, this may be a read error. The chain couples TRBV27 to TRBJ2-3; 11 nucleotides line up with TRBD2. CDR3 length equals 20 residues. From germline, CDR1 is MNHEY and CDR2 SMNVEV (reference sequence). CDR3 sequence reads: CTSSLVLAGGPEYHTDTQYF. The DNA of the CDR3 is TGTACCAGCAGTTTAGTCCTAGCGGGGGGTCCGGAATACCACACAGATACGCAGTATTTT.

This clonotype was detected only a few times. The rearrangement uses TRBV12-3 or TRBV12-4 and TRBJ1-5; TRBD1 matches 7 bases. V was pared by 5 bases and J by 3 bases, with 7 bases of the junction left unmatched. The CDR3 covers 15 residues. CDR3 in amino acids: CASSKRDRDNQPQHF. CDR3 DNA sequence: TGTGCCAGCAGTAAACGTGACAGGGACAATCAGCCCCAGCATTTT.

The chain couples TRBV5-6 to TRBJ2-4; D call uncertain. Looked up from germline, CDR1 is SGHDT and CDR2 is YYEEEE. CDR3 size: 13 residues. V was cut by 1 base and J by 8 bases, with 10 bases left in between. The CDR3 is CASSLNEGYIQYF. The CDR3 coding sequence is TGTGCCAGCAGCTTGAATGAAGGGTACATTCAGTACTTC.

V is TRBV27 and J is TRBJ1-1; tentative D call: TRBD1 (5 bases). CDR1 and CDR2 from the germline V gene are MNHEY and SMNVEV (reference sequence). V was shortened by 10 bases and J by 1 base, with 10 bases between the two germline ends. This CDR3 contains 12 residues. CDR3 loop: CATGTGNTEAFF. CDR3 sequence (DNA): TGTGCCACCGGGACGGGGAACACTGAAGCTTTCTTT.

For the CDR3, the DNA is TGTGCCAGCAGTTACTCGCAGGCGAGCTACAATGAGCAGTTCTTC. This encodes CASSYSQASYNEQFF. This chain joins TRBV6-5 and TRBJ2-1; D is uncertain. Trimming took 0 bases from V and 3 from J, leaving 9 bases between them. The CDR3 sequence is 15 residues long. The germline V gene encodes CDR1 MNHEY and CDR2 SVGAGI.

This clonotype was seen a few times. The gene calls are TRBV4-1 and TRBJ2-7; unclear D gene. The V and J ends lost 0 bases and 1 base respectively, with 13 bases between them. The CDR3 loop spans 16 amino acids. Per the germline V gene, CDR1 is MGHRA and CDR2 is YSYEKL. As DNA, the CDR3 is TGCGCCAGCAGCCAAGAATTCCCGGACGGGTCCTACGAGCAGTACGTC. Encoded protein: CASSQEFPDGSYEQYV.

The chain combines TRBV6-2 or TRBV6-3 with TRBJ1-2, with 8 bases lining up with TRBD1. J was trimmed by 2 bases and V by 3 bases; bases with no gene match: 20. CDR1 is MNHEY and CDR2 is SVGEGT in the germline V gene. This CDR3 is built from 20 residues. CDR3 bases: TGTGCCAGCAGTTATCCCGGGACAGGATCTAGGAGGTCGCAGAACTATGGCTACACCTTC. Translated, it gives CASSYPGTGSRRSQNYGYTF.

This clonotype turned up a few times. V is TRBV11-2 and J is TRBJ2-3; TRBD2 aligns across 9 bases. The CDR3 has 16 amino acids. The V and J ends lost 1 base and 5 bases, in that order; junction bases with no gene match: 7. The germline gives CDR1 SGHAT, CDR2 FQNNGV. CDR3 protein: CASSLASGGYEDTQYF. The CDR3 bases are TGTGCCAGCAGCTTAGCAAGCGGGGGGTATGAAGATACGCAGTATTTT.

This chain connects TRBV12-2 to TRBJ2-1; the D segment call TRBD1 is taken from the table without a DNA check. TRBV12-2 is a pseudogene locus. This CDR3 contains 16 residues. The CDR3: CASRLADRDFMHEQFF. CDR3 DNA: TGTGCAAGTCGCTTAGCGGACAGGGACTTTATGCATGAGCAGTTCTTC.

This clonotype was observed many times. V gene TRBV3-1 combines with J gene TRBJ1-2, with D possibly matching TRBD1 (5 bases). CDR1 is LGHDT, CDR2 YNNKEL, per germline (reference sequence). The CDR3 sequence is 13 residues long. The V end was cut by 3 bases, the J end by 8 bases, with 13 bases between. CDR3 bases: TGTGCCAGCAGCCAGAGGGGTACGCGAGGCTACACCTTC. Amino acid sequence: CASSQRGTRGYTF.